Below are 22 T cell receptor beta chains sequenced from a single sample in a study of T cells in tuberculosis (dated by TCRdb to 2017 to 2018). Libraries were made using the immunoSEQ multiplex PCR assay. Sourced from immuneACCESS, this table was stored by TCRdb with only in-frame sequences that have V and J called. A share of the clones is absent; for the studies checked, an unresolved V gene accounts for under half, and the remainder has no known explanation. The sample table records some 34,000 clones; 80% to 95% of these occur just once. Of the sample, 7.7% is held by the ten largest clones. The sample taken for sequencing was PBMCs. These receptors were obtained from a donor between 10 and 35 years old with latent tuberculosis or without tuberculosis infection. Some clones in this sample may be carry-over from other donors' samples.

The chain has TRBV5-4 and TRBJ1-2; 8 bases are a match to TRBD1. The CDR3 has 14 residues. Germline V gene data show CDR1 as SGHNT and CDR2 as YYREEE (reference sequence). J gave up 3 bases and V 4 bases, and 5 bases lay outside the gene matches. CDR3 coding DNA: TGTGCCAGCAGCCGTACAGGGGGTCACTATGGCTACACCTTC. This codes for CASSRTGGHYGYTF.

The CDR3 loop reads CASSSTSGNYGYTF. The CDR3 nucleotides are TGTGCCAGCAGTTCAACGTCAGGGAACTATGGCTACACCTTC. The V call is TRBV27, the J call TRBJ1-2, with D tentatively TRBD1 (5 bases). The germline V and J ends were trimmed by 4 bases and 2 bases, with 11 bases remaining between them. CDR3 size: 14 residues. Looked up from germline, CDR1 is MNHEY and CDR2 is SMNVEV (reference sequence).

V and J are TRBV19 and TRBJ1-2, with a tentative D call TRBD1 (5 bases). Germline values: CDR1 LNHDA, CDR2 SQIVND (reference sequence). Between the trimmed V and J ends, which lost 7 bases and 4 bases, there was a span of 22 bases. The CDR3 is 16 amino acids. CDR3 sequence: CASTTGGAGFFYGYTF. CDR3 DNA: TGTGCCAGTACCACAGGCGGGGCAGGATTCTTCTATGGCTACACCTTC.

This chain uses TRBV11-1 with TRBJ2-7, with D possibly matching TRBD2 (5 bases). V was trimmed by 1 base and J by 7 bases, leaving 20 bases between them. This CDR3 spans 16 amino acids. Germline loops: CDR1 SGHAT, CDR2 FQDESV (reference sequence). CDR3 nucleotide sequence: TGTGCCAGCAGCTTAGTGGAGGCGGGTCGATTGCGGGAGCAGTACTTC. As protein: CASSLVEAGRLREQYF.

The CDR3 is CASSGGQGMNSPLHF. CDR3 DNA: TGTGCCAGCAGCGGAGGACAGGGAATGAATTCACCCCTCCACTTT. The chain recombines TRBV14 with TRBJ1-6; TRBD1 matches at 8 bases. V trimming: 5 bases; J trimming: 7 bases; junction bases outside the gene matches: 7. CDR1 is SGHDN and CDR2 is FVKESK in the germline V gene. CDR3 length: 15 residues.

This chain uses TRBV9 with TRBJ2-3, with D hard to call. The CDR3 extends over 14 amino acids. Trimming took 0 bases from V and 3 from J, leaving 8 bases between them. Germline V lookup: CDR1 SGDLS, CDR2 YYNGEE. Written as DNA, the CDR3 is TGTGCCAGCAGCGTAGCTACGCTGACAGATACGCAGTATTTT. It is translated as CASSVATLTDTQYF.

The CDR3 sequence is CASSQGEGSNEQYF. CDR3 nucleotide sequence: TGTGCCAGCAGCCAAGGGGAGGGATCTAACGAGCAGTACTTC. The V call is TRBV4-2, the J call TRBJ2-7; 7 bases align to TRBD2. The CDR3 spans 14 residues. V was clipped by 1 base and J by 5 bases; unmatched bases: 5. Germline V gene sequence: CDR1 LGHNA, CDR2 YNFKEQ.

The chain carries TRBV4-2 and TRBJ2-6, with TRBD1 matching over 9 bases. After removal of 4 bases from V and 3 bases from J, the junction contained 1 base not matched to a gene. From germline, CDR1 is LGHNA and CDR2 YNFKEQ. The CDR3 totals 15 residues. The CDR3 region is CASSPDRGGANVLTF. The CDR3, as DNA: TGTGCCAGCAGCCCGGACAGGGGTGGGGCCAACGTCCTGACTTTC.

The chain carries TRBV7-9 and TRBJ2-3, with a possible D match to TRBD2 (6 bases). V was shortened by 1 base and J by 1 base, with 15 bases between the two germline ends. The CDR3 runs 17 residues. Per germline, CDR1 SEHNR and CDR2 FQNEAQ (reference sequence). The chain's CDR3 is CASSLVGDPGGTDTQYF. The CDR3 nucleotides read TGTGCCAGCAGCTTAGTGGGGGACCCGGGGGGCACAGATACGCAGTATTTT.

The V gene is TRBV6-5, the J gene TRBJ1-2, with a tentative D call TRBD1 (6 bases). The CDR3 is 13 amino acids. In germline, CDR1 is MNHEY, CDR2 SVGAGI. Trimming removed 2 bases at V and 8 bases at J, with 12 bases between. CDR3 coding DNA: TGTGCCAGCAGTTACACGGGGGGCCGGGGCTACACCTTC. Translating gives CASSYTGGRGYTF.

V is TRBV6-4 and J is TRBJ1-5; 9 nucleotides align to TRBD1. CDR3 length: 18 amino acids. CDR1 and CDR2 (germline): MRHNA, SNTAGT. Losses at the gene ends were 4 bases for V and 2 bases for J; bases not matched to a gene: 12. The CDR3 loop reads CASSGGQGGLFGNQPQHF. The CDR3 region has the DNA TGTGCCAGCAGTGGGGGACAGGGAGGCCTTTTTGGCAATCAGCCCCAGCATTTT.

The chain combines TRBV23-1 with TRBJ2-7; possibly TRBD1 for D (6 bases). TRBV23-1 belongs to the ORF category, with a function that is uncertain. The CDR3 runs 15 residues. The ends were cut back, 1 base at V and 6 bases at J, with 16 bases in the middle. CDR3 DNA: TGCGCCAGCAGTCAATATCCAGGGGAGCGGCGCGAGCAGTACTTC. It specifies CASSQYPGERREQYF.

The rearrangement links TRBV5-1 to TRBJ2-3; tentatively, D is TRBD2 (6 bases). V shed 2 bases and J shed 5 bases, with 21 bases lying between them. This CDR3 spans 17 amino acids. Germline V gene lookup returns CDR1 SGHRS and CDR2 YFSETQ. CDR3 DNA sequence: TGCGCCAGCAGCTTAGGGCCGGCGGGACCTTTGGGAGATACGCAGTATTTT. Its translation: CASSLGPAGPLGDTQYF.

The chain is built from TRBV5-1 and TRBJ2-1, with 9 bases lining up with TRBD1. CDR1 is SGHRS, CDR2 YFSETQ, per germline. Germline trimming cut 0 bases from V and 11 bases from J; bases unmatched to any gene: 9. There are 15 residues in the CDR3. CDR3 sequence reads: CASSLASGQGKQQFF. The CDR3 DNA is TGCGCCAGCAGCTTGGCCAGCGGACAGGGGAAGCAGCAGTTCTTC.

V usage is TRBV5-6 and J usage is TRBJ2-2; perhaps TRBD2 as D (6 bases). The CDR3 is made up of 13 amino acids. Deletions cut 7 bases from V and 6 bases from J, with 13 bases between. Looked up from germline, CDR1 is SGHDT and CDR2 is YYEEEE. CDR3 region: CASGGTAAGELFF. DNA of the CDR3: TGTGCCAGCGGGGGGACGGCAGCCGGGGAGCTGTTTTTT.

This clone was seen only once. The chain is built from TRBV5-6 and TRBJ2-1; 7 bases are shared with TRBD2. The V and J ends lost 2 bases and 5 bases, in that order; junction bases with no gene match: 4. Germline V CDR1 and CDR2: SGHDT, YYEEEE. The CDR3 extends over 14 amino acids. Here the CDR3 DNA reads TGTGCCAGCAGCTTAGGCGGGAGTAACAATGAGCAGTTCTTC. This encodes CASSLGGSNNEQFF.

The chain uses TRBV9 and TRBJ2-3; 10 bases are a match to TRBD1. Trimming at V came to 3 bases and at J to 4 bases, leaving 8 bases not matched to a gene. Germline loops: CDR1 SGDLS, CDR2 YYNGEE. The CDR3 runs 16 residues. The CDR3 sequence is CASSAGDRGIADTQYF. CDR3 in DNA: TGTGCCAGCAGCGCCGGGGACAGGGGTATCGCAGATACGCAGTATTTT.

V and J are TRBV30 and TRBJ1-5; no clear D. The CDR3 loop spans 13 amino acids. Trimming took off 2 bases at V and 4 bases at J, with 9 bases between the two ends. CDR1 and CDR2 from the germline V gene are GTSNPN and SVGIG (reference sequence). The CDR3 nucleotides read TGTGCCTGGAGTACAACCGTTAATCAGCCCCAGCATTTT. It translates to CAWSTTVNQPQHF.

The J gene is TRBJ2-5, the V gene TRBV5-1; 7 nucleotides agree with TRBD2. Unmatched junction bases numbered 5, after V lost 5 bases and J lost 4 bases. The CDR3 runs to 13 residues. From germline, CDR1 is SGHRS and CDR2 YFSETQ. The CDR3 here is CASRLAGTETQYF. The CDR3 nucleotides are TGCGCCAGCAGGTTAGCGGGTACAGAGACCCAGTACTTC.

The chain employs TRBV4-1 and TRBJ2-1; 12 bases are a match to TRBD2. The CDR3 loop spans 15 amino acids. After removal of 6 bases from V and 2 bases from J, the junction contained 2 bases not matched to a gene. Germline CDR1 reads MGHRA; CDR2 reads YSYEKL. The CDR3 loop is CASSRTSGTYNEQFF. DNA of the CDR3: TGCGCCAGCAGTCGGACTAGCGGGACCTACAATGAGCAGTTCTTC.

This clone is medium-sized within its sample. The rearrangement links TRBV4-2 to TRBJ1-2; 8 positions agree with TRBD1. From germline, CDR1 is LGHNA and CDR2 YNFKEQ. This CDR3 has 17 amino acids. The ends lost 1 base at V and 4 bases at J; junction bases unmatched: 11. The CDR3 region is CASSQASGTGGSYGYTF. The CDR3 bases are TGTGCCAGCAGCCAAGCTTCGGGGACAGGAGGGAGCTATGGCTACACCTTC.

The genes are TRBV25-1 and TRBJ2-7; D remains unclear. Trimming shortened V by 7 bases and J by 0 bases, and 10 bases separated the two germline ends. The germline V gene has CDR1 MGHDK and CDR2 SYGVNS. The CDR3 is 13 residues long. DNA of the CDR3: TGTGCCAGCATGGCTCCCGTCTCCTACGAGCAGTACTTC. Translated, it gives CASMAPVSYEQYF.